Reported below is one T cell receptor (beta chain). Its antigen is unidentified. The V end lost 1 base, the J end lost 9 bases, and 7 bases lay between the germline ends. The germline V gene has CDR1 SEHNR and CDR2 FQNEAQ (reference sequence). The CDR3 extends over 12 amino acids. Colonoscopy and blood draw happened at the same time. Sequenced by immunoSEQ multiplex PCR; TCRdb stores in-frame clones only, minus some. The profile shows roughly 64,000 clones, 70% to 90% of them singletons. This record belongs to a study of pediatric ulcerative colitis. Study conclusions and caveats: This repertoire reflects total lymphocytes rather than subpopulations like regulatory T cells.

Source material: blood. This TCR was sampled from a boy aged 10-17 years with severe ulcerative colitis. J is TRBJ2-1 and V is TRBV7-9; D call uncertain. The CDR3 bases are TGTGCCAGCAGCTTAGGGGATGGTGAGCAGTTCTTC. Protein sequence: CASSLGDGEQFF.